The 26 T cell receptor beta chains reported below all come from one sample, sequenced in a study of shared clonotypes between healthy human individuals. Generated by immunoSEQ multiplex PCR, the TCRdb table keeps only in-frame clones and is missing some. The sample carries over 150,000 clones, approximately 60% recorded once. The sample consisted of memory CD4+ T cells sorted from blood. Described subset: CD45RA-negative fraction. Receptors were obtained from a man under 40 in good health.

The CDR3 DNA is TGTGCCAGCAGCTTATATATCCCCGGAGAGGGAGAGACCCAGTACTTC. The encoded protein is CASSLYIPGEGETQYF. J is TRBJ2-5 and V is TRBV7-6; tentative D call: TRBD2 (5 bases). The ends were cut back, 2 bases at V and 4 bases at J, with 17 bases in the middle. Germline CDR1 reads SGHVS; CDR2 reads FNYEAQ. The CDR3 is made up of 16 amino acids.

This rearrangement joins TRBV28 to TRBJ1-2, with D unclear. Per germline, CDR1 MDHEN and CDR2 SYDVKM. The length of the CDR3 is 12 residues. Deletions cut 5 bases from V and 7 bases from J, with 11 bases between. CDR3 amino acids: CASSIKLGGYTF. DNA for the CDR3: TGTGCCAGCAGTATAAAGTTGGGTGGCTACACCTTC.

This sequence joins TRBV27 and TRBJ2-7; TRBD2 aligns across 10 bases. In germline, CDR1 is MNHEY, CDR2 SMNVEV (reference sequence). V trimming: 5 bases; J trimming: 2 bases; junction bases outside the gene matches: 9. CDR3 length equals 16 residues. In DNA, the CDR3 is TGTGCCAGCAGTCACATCCTAGCGGGAGAGACCTACGAGCAGTACTTC. Its protein is CASSHILAGETYEQYF.

The CDR3 region has the DNA TGTGCCAGCAGTTACGGCGGGGGCCTACAGATAAAGCAGTATTTT. Translated: CASSYGGGLQIKQYF. This chain links TRBV6-5 with TRBJ2-3; D possibly corresponds to TRBD2 (7 bases). The V end lost 2 bases, the J end lost 11 bases, and 20 bases lay between the germline ends. The CDR3 sequence is 15 residues long. CDR1 is MNHEY, CDR2 SVGAGI, per germline.

This chain connects TRBV5-5 to TRBJ2-1; a possible D gene is TRBD2 (9 bases). Germline values: CDR1 SGHKS, CDR2 YYEKEE (reference sequence). V was shortened by 1 base and J by 10 bases, with 21 bases between the two germline ends. The CDR3 has 16 amino acids. The CDR3 bases are TGTGCCAGCAGCTTGTCTCTAGCGGGACAGGAAAAAGAGCAGTTCTTC. This gives the protein CASSLSLAGQEKEQFF. The full variable domain, its missing parts supplied by reference TRBV5-5 and TRBJ2-1, is DAGVTQSPTHLIKTRGQQVTLRCSPISGHKSVSWYQQVLGQGPQFIFQYYEKEERGRGNFPDRFSARQFPNYSSELNVNALLLGDSALYLCASSLSLAGQEKEQFFGPGTRLTVL.

J is TRBJ2-2 and V is TRBV18; the match to TRBD2 covers 8 bases. Germline CDR1 is KGHSH and CDR2 is LQKENI. CDR3 length: 15 amino acids. Germline trimming cut 3 bases from V and 3 bases from J; bases unmatched to any gene: 3. CDR3 DNA sequence: TGTGCCAGCTCACCTGCTAGCGGGTACACCGGGGAGCTGTTTTTT. Protein sequence: CASSPASGYTGELFF.

The J gene is TRBJ1-3, the V gene TRBV25-1; D not certain. There are 12 residues in the CDR3. Between the trimmed V and J ends, which lost 7 bases and 6 bases, there was a span of 10 bases. CDR1 is MGHDK, CDR2 SYGVNS, per germline. The DNA for the CDR3 is TGTGCCAGCACCTCAGTGGAAAACACCATATATTTT. Its protein is CASTSVENTIYF.

The chain combines TRBV7-2 with TRBJ2-1; 8 bases fit TRBD2. Per germline, CDR1 SGHTA and CDR2 FQGNSA. V trimming: 8 bases; J trimming: 0 bases; junction bases outside the gene matches: 6. The CDR3 is 15 amino acids. CDR3 in DNA: TGTGCCAGCGGCCGGGGGGGCAGCTCCTACAATGAGCAGTTCTTC. Amino acid sequence: CASGRGGSSYNEQFF.

This clone was counted a few times. J is TRBJ2-7 and V is TRBV4-3; D not certain. The CDR3 runs 14 residues. CDR1 and CDR2 (germline): LGHNA, YSLEER. Trimming cost V 1 base and J 3 bases, with 10 bases left between them. CDR3 region: CASSQAIGNYEQYF. CDR3 DNA: TGCGCCAGCAGCCAAGCGATTGGGAACTACGAGCAGTACTTC.

This sequence joins TRBV29-1 and TRBJ1-3; weak D call: TRBD1 (6 bases). This CDR3 contains 14 residues. V lost 6 bases, J lost 0 bases, and 12 bases lay in between. From germline, CDR1 is SQVTM and CDR2 ANQGSEA. In nucleotides, the CDR3 is TGCAGCGTCCGCAGGGGATCCTCTGGAAACACCATATATTTT. It encodes CSVRRGSSGNTIYF.

This clone came up a few times. CDR3 in DNA: TGTGCCAGCAGCTTAGCCCCAGGGTTCGGAAACACCATATATTTT. Translating it yields CASSLAPGFGNTIYF. The J gene is TRBJ1-3, the V gene TRBV7-2; D might be TRBD1 (5 bases). With 0 bases removed from V and 4 bases from J, the gap between germline ends came to 10 bases. The CDR3 runs 15 residues. The V gene's germline CDR1 is SGHTA and CDR2 FQGNSA.

The chain employs TRBV29-1 and TRBJ2-7, with D possibly TRBD2 on 6 matching bases. The V gene lost 3 bases and the J gene lost 7 bases, with 10 bases spanning the gap. This CDR3 region has 11 residues. Germline lookup yields CDR1 SQVTM and CDR2 ANQGSEA. CDR3 in DNA: TGCAGCGTTGAGGGGGGAGGAGAGCAGTACTTC. This translates into CSVEGGGEQYF.

J is TRBJ2-6 and V is TRBV30, with 7 bases identical to TRBD2. Per germline, CDR1 GTSNPN and CDR2 SVGIG (reference sequence). The CDR3 loop spans 15 amino acids. Trimming at V came to 2 bases and at J to 2 bases, leaving 3 bases not matched to a gene. The DNA for the CDR3 is TGTGCCTGGAGTCGACTAGCTACTGGGGCCAACGTCCTGACTTTC. Translated, it gives CAWSRLATGANVLTF.

The chain employs TRBV7-8 and TRBJ2-5; perhaps TRBD2 as D (6 bases). The germline CDR1 and CDR2 sequences are SGHVS and FQNEAQ. V dropped 10 bases and J dropped 5 bases, with 17 bases sitting between them. The CDR3 contains 13 residues. This CDR3 is CAKKRLDGETQYF. In DNA form, the CDR3 reads TGTGCCAAAAAAAGACTAGATGGGGAGACCCAGTACTTC.

This chain links TRBV6-4 with TRBJ2-3; the D call may be TRBD1 or TRBD2 (5 bases each). This CDR3 is built from 15 residues. The V and J ends lost 0 bases and 3 bases respectively, with 10 bases between them. Per germline, CDR1 MRHNA and CDR2 SNTAGT. CDR3 amino acids: CASSDSREGTDTQYF. The CDR3 DNA is TGTGCCAGCAGTGACTCGAGAGAGGGGACAGATACGCAGTATTTT.

The V and J genes are TRBV7-9 and TRBJ1-2; D call uncertain. Trimming removed 1 base from V and 1 base from J, with 7 bases in between. This CDR3 comprises 14 residues. The germline gives CDR1 SEHNR, CDR2 FQNEAQ (reference sequence). The CDR3, as DNA: TGTGCCAGCAGCTTAGGCGGAGATAACTATGGCTACACCTTC. The encoded protein is CASSLGGDNYGYTF.

This clone was recorded only once. J is TRBJ1-5 and V is TRBV5-3, with TRBD1 as a possible D gene (5 bases). TRBV5-3 is an open reading frame whose function is uncertain. V lost 2 bases and J 4 bases, leaving 10 bases between the germline ends. The CDR3 is 14 amino acids. Here the CDR3 reads CARSLRQLNQPQHF. Here the CDR3 DNA reads TGTGCCAGAAGCTTAAGACAGCTTAATCAGCCCCAGCATTTT.

The rearrangement joins TRBV10-1 to TRBJ2-2; either TRBD1 or TRBD2 may fit D (5 bases each). From germline, CDR1 is WNHNN and CDR2 SYGVQD (reference sequence). The CDR3 spans 16 residues. The V end was cut by 3 bases, the J end by 5 bases, with 16 bases between. The CDR3 spells CASSELSGGRTGELFF. CDR3 coding DNA: TGCGCCAGCAGTGAACTCTCTGGGGGAAGGACCGGGGAGCTGTTTTTT.

The chain carries TRBV28 and TRBJ2-7; D gene unclear. The V and J ends lost 2 bases and 3 bases respectively, with 8 bases between them. The CDR3 length is 13 residues. Germline V gene data show CDR1 as MDHEN and CDR2 as SYDVKM. The CDR3 reads CASSLSRVYEQYF. In DNA form, the CDR3 reads TGTGCCAGCAGTTTAAGTCGAGTCTACGAGCAGTACTTC.

V gene TRBV7-9 combines with J gene TRBJ2-5; D is unclear. The germline V gene has CDR1 SEHNR and CDR2 FQNEAQ (reference sequence). The length of the CDR3 is 11 residues. Trimming left V 5 bases short and J 3 bases short, with 4 bases between. The CDR3 DNA reads TGTGCCAGCAGCCCCAAAGAGACCCAGTACTTC. It encodes CASSPKETQYF.

The J gene is TRBJ2-1, the V gene TRBV18; 10 nucleotides agree with TRBD1. The V and J ends lost 3 bases and 7 bases, in that order; junction bases with no gene match: 9. The CDR3 contains 16 residues. Germline V gene sequence: CDR1 KGHSH, CDR2 LQKENI. The CDR3 here is CASSPASTGGRNEQFF. The CDR3 coding sequence is TGTGCCAGCTCACCCGCCTCGACAGGGGGCCGGAATGAGCAGTTCTTC.

This chain uses TRBV7-2 with TRBJ2-5, with 11 bases that match TRBD2. This CDR3 has 16 amino acids. The trim removed 4 bases at V and 2 bases at J, leaving 6 bases unmatched. Per germline, CDR1 SGHTA and CDR2 FQGNSA. CDR3 sequence: CASSSRLAGTQETQYF. In DNA form, the CDR3 reads TGTGCCAGCAGCTCTAGACTAGCGGGAACACAAGAGACCCAGTACTTC.

The genes are TRBV29-1 and TRBJ2-5, with D possibly being TRBD1 or TRBD2 (6 bases each). CDR3 length equals 12 residues. V gave up 5 bases and J gave up 3 bases, with 10 bases separating them. The germline CDR1 and CDR2 sequences are SQVTM and ANQGSEA. The CDR3 loop reads CSVLRGEETQYF. In DNA form, the CDR3 reads TGCAGCGTTCTAAGGGGGGAAGAGACCCAGTACTTC.

The J gene is TRBJ2-2, the V gene TRBV11-2, with D uncertain. Germline V CDR1 and CDR2: SGHAT, FQNNGV. CDR3 length equals 14 residues. V was shortened by 1 base and J by 6 bases, with 9 bases between the two germline ends. The CDR3 region has the DNA TGTGCCAGCAGCTTAGTGACCGGTCCCGGGGAGCTGTTTTTT. Its protein is CASSLVTGPGELFF.

V and J are TRBV30 and TRBJ2-7; weak D call: TRBD2 (6 bases). The CDR3 sequence is 12 residues long. Trimming stripped 3 bases from V and 7 bases from J, with 13 bases between. Germline CDR1 reads GTSNPN; CDR2 reads SVGIG (reference sequence). Here the CDR3 reads CAWSPQGREQYF. For the CDR3, the DNA is TGTGCCTGGAGCCCCCAAGGGAGGGAGCAGTACTTC.

Only a few counts were recorded for this clone. V usage is TRBV5-1 and J usage is TRBJ2-6; D call uncertain. This CDR3 spans 16 amino acids. Germline values: CDR1 SGHRS, CDR2 YFSETQ. V was pared by 3 bases and J by 0 bases, with 10 bases between. CDR3 sequence reads: CASSSTSFSGANVLTF. The CDR3 coding sequence is TGCGCCAGCAGCTCGACGTCCTTCTCTGGGGCCAACGTCCTGACTTTC.